The clone carrying this T cell receptor (beta chain) was seen only a few times. What it binds is not known. This sample was included in a study of esophageal squamous cell carcinoma under preoperative chemotherapy. Findings of the study overall: After treatment, tumor-infiltrating lymphocytes seemed to come partly from incoming peripheral T cells, not only local changes.

The CDR3 is made up of 13 amino acids. The V end lost 2 bases, the J end lost 3 bases, and 2 bases lay between the germline ends. Time point meaning: before preoperative PTX-NDP chemotherapy. Preoperative chemotherapy with paclitaxel-nedaplatin was given to patients before surgery. TCRdb ran MiXCR on the PCR reads and lists one entry per CDR3 protein. The data contain 15,000 or so distinct CDR3 sequences, more than 45% of them seen just once; the ten biggest clones take up approximately 28%. This chain links TRBV12-3 or TRBV12-4 with TRBJ2-6, with D hard to call. This sample was gathered from a patient given preoperative chemotherapy. The source of this sequence is a human donor with esophageal squamous cell carcinoma. The donor label of this sample is uncertain. Here the CDR3 reads CASSLSGANVLTF. CDR3 sequence (DNA): TGTGCCAGCAGTTTAAGTGGGGCCAACGTCCTGACTTTC.